The 17 T cell receptor beta chains given below trace back to one sample, sequenced in a study of CD8 T cells in ankylosing spondylitis (dated by TCRdb to about 2017). The method was 5' RACE. The instrument given in TCRdb is Illumina HiSeq 2500. TCRdb handled the public reads itself, with Q25 trimming in fastp and clone calling in MiXCR, and kept productive beta chains. One record per CDR3 amino acid sequence lists the most common genes and DNA. This sample holds fewer than 500,000 distinct CDR3 sequences; 25% to 30% were observed only once. Clones ranked in the top ten supply approximately 1% of the sample. These receptors lack a known antigen. Overall study results and their limits: A TCR beta motif made up of about eight highly homologous amino acid variants appeared to be characteristic of blood from ankylosing spondylitis patients.

Material: blood, either unsorted or a sorted T cell fraction (not recorded which). These receptors came from a male donor with ankylosing spondylitis.

This clonotype was observed a handful of times. The chain couples TRBV2 to TRBJ1-2, with 7 bases identical to TRBD1. This CDR3 spans 14 amino acids. V lost 3 bases and J lost 4; bases outside the gene matches: 5. Germline CDR1 is SNHLY and CDR2 is FYNNEI. The CDR3 protein is CASSERGRVYGYTF. Here the CDR3 DNA reads TGTGCCAGCAGTGAGAGGGGGCGCGTCTATGGCTACACCTTC.

This clonotype appeared a few times. The chain recombines TRBV7-6 with TRBJ1-2, with 9 bases identical to TRBD1. This CDR3 has 14 residues. The germline V gene has CDR1 SGHVS and CDR2 FNYEAQ. V trimming: 4 bases; J trimming: 4 bases; junction bases outside the gene matches: 4. CDR3 sequence (DNA): TGTGCCAGCAGCTACCGACAGGGGGGCTATGGCTACACCTTC. Translation: CASSYRQGGYGYTF.

The sample holds many counts of this clonotype. The genes are TRBV20-1 and TRBJ2-7, with 14 bases that match TRBD2. V was clipped by 5 bases and J by 6 bases; unmatched bases: 6. This CDR3 is built from 14 residues. Germline lookup yields CDR1 DFQATT and CDR2 SNEGSKA (reference sequence). CDR3 sequence reads: CSALKTSGRVEQYF. The CDR3 nucleotides read TGCAGTGCTTTAAAGACTAGCGGGAGGGTCGAGCAGTACTTC.

This clonotype was counted between two and nine times. J is TRBJ2-7 and V is TRBV20-1, with 7 bases matching TRBD2. The germline gives CDR1 DFQATT, CDR2 SNEGSKA (reference sequence). The CDR3 runs 12 residues. The chain's CDR3 is CSAAGTTAEQYF. CDR3 nucleotides: TGCAGCGCCGCCGGGACTACGGCCGAGCAGTACTTC.

This clonotype has only a few counts. This chain connects TRBV7-2 to TRBJ2-1; perhaps TRBD2 as D (6 bases). The ends were cut back, 5 bases at V and 5 bases at J, with 10 bases in the middle. This CDR3 is built from 13 residues. Looked up from germline, CDR1 is SGHTA and CDR2 is FQGNSA. The CDR3 sequence: CASSRGLHNEQFF. The CDR3 DNA sequence: TGTGCCAGCAGCCGGGGACTTCACAATGAGCAGTTCTTC.

The chain links TRBV7-8 to TRBJ1-2, with a weak D call TRBD1 (5 bases). The V end was cut by 2 bases, the J end by 4 bases, with 14 bases between. CDR3 size: 15 residues. CDR1 is SGHVS and CDR2 is FQNEAQ in the germline V gene. CDR3 DNA sequence: TGTGCCAGCAGCTTATCCTCAGGGAGACCCTATGGCTACACCTTC. This encodes CASSLSSGRPYGYTF.

The chain is built from TRBV11-1 and TRBJ2-1; tentative D call: TRBD1 (6 bases). The CDR3 extends over 15 amino acids. V was cut by 1 base and J by 7 bases, with 14 bases left in between. Germline CDR1 is SGHAT and CDR2 is FQDESV (reference sequence). CDR3 bases: TGTGCCAGCAGCTTAGTGGGGGCGGACGGTAATGAGCAGTTCTTC. Encoded protein: CASSLVGADGNEQFF. Looking up the rest from reference TRBV11-1 and TRBJ2-1 gives the full variable domain: EAEVAQSPRYKITEKSQAVAFWCDPISGHATLYWYRQILGQGPELLVQFQDESVVDDSQLPKDRFSAERLKGVDSTLKIQPAELGDSAMYLCASSLVGADGNEQFFGPGTRLTVL.

The chain employs TRBV20-1 and TRBJ1-1, with a possible D match to TRBD1 (5 bases). Trimming took 4 bases from V and 4 from J, leaving 10 bases between them. Germline assignment: CDR1 DFQATT and CDR2 SNEGSKA (reference sequence). The CDR3 consists of 12 residues. Here the CDR3 DNA reads TGCAGTGCTAAAAGACAGCTCACTGAAGCTTTCTTT. Translating gives CSAKRQLTEAFF.

This clonotype has ten or more counts. This chain connects TRBV12-3 or TRBV12-4 to TRBJ1-2, with D possibly TRBD1 on 5 matching bases. The CDR3 consists of 14 residues. The germline V and J ends were trimmed by 6 bases and 3 bases, with 14 bases remaining between them. This chain's CDR3 is CASRPGTEYYGYTF. For the CDR3, the DNA is TGTGCCAGCAGACCCGGGACGGAATACTATGGCTACACCTTC.

The chain combines TRBV19 with TRBJ1-5; a weak D match, TRBD1 (6 bases). Trimming shortened V by 5 bases and J by 5 bases, and 19 bases separated the two germline ends. The CDR3 has 16 amino acids. Germline assignment: CDR1 LNHDA and CDR2 SQIVND (reference sequence). Here the CDR3 reads CASSPARGGSDQPQHF. DNA of the CDR3: TGTGCCAGTAGTCCGGCAAGGGGGGGAAGCGATCAGCCCCAGCATTTT.

This clonotype occurred a few times. The chain recombines TRBV20-1 with TRBJ2-7, with 8 positions matching TRBD1. This CDR3 comprises 12 residues. In germline, CDR1 is DFQATT, CDR2 SNEGSKA (reference sequence). V shed 5 bases and J 1 base; nucleotides not matched to a gene: 1. In DNA, the CDR3 is TGCAGTGCTCGGACAGGGTCCTACGAGCAGTACTTC. This translates into CSARTGSYEQYF.

This clonotype has a handful of counts. The rearrangement joins TRBV20-1 to TRBJ2-7, with 7 bases identical to TRBD2. This CDR3 is 13 amino acids long. V lost 7 bases, J lost 2 bases, and 8 bases stayed unmatched. Germline CDR1 is DFQATT and CDR2 is SNEGSKA (reference sequence). The CDR3 DNA reads as TGCAGTGGAGAGGCTAGCGGAACCTACGAGCAGTACTTC. Its translation is CSGEASGTYEQYF.

The J gene is TRBJ2-7, the V gene TRBV19; D is possibly TRBD1 (6 bases). CDR1 and CDR2 from the germline V gene are LNHDA and SQIVND (reference sequence). Trimming cost V 5 bases and J 1 base, with 9 bases left between them. The CDR3 runs to 13 residues. CDR3: CASSARGSYEQYV. CDR3 coding DNA: TGTGCCAGTAGTGCCAGGGGTTCCTACGAGCAGTACGTC.

This clonotype has just a few counts. The chain couples TRBV5-1 to TRBJ2-4, with 8 bases matching TRBD2. The CDR3 consists of 16 residues. CDR1 SGHRS and CDR2 YFSETQ come from the germline V gene. J gave up 2 bases and V 4 bases, and 8 bases lay outside the gene matches. The CDR3 DNA sequence: TGCGCCAGCAGCCTGGTAGCGGGGAGATCCAAAAACATTCAGTACTTC. This gives the protein CASSLVAGRSKNIQYF.

This clonotype has at least ten counts. This chain links TRBV5-1 with TRBJ2-1, with 9 nucleotides matching TRBD2. The length of the CDR3 is 16 residues. Trimming at V came to 2 bases and at J to 7 bases, leaving 10 bases not matched to a gene. CDR1 is SGHRS and CDR2 is YFSETQ in the germline V gene. For the CDR3, the DNA is TGCGCCAGCAGCTTTGATACGAGCGGGAGGAAGAATGAGCAGTTCTTC. Residues: CASSFDTSGRKNEQFF. Full variable domain (rest looked up from reference TRBV5-1 and TRBJ2-1): KAGVTQTPRYLIKTRGQQVTLSCSPISGHRSVSWYQQTPGQGLQFLFEYFSETQRNKGNFPGRFSGRQFSNSRSEMNVSTLELGDSALYLCASSFDTSGRKNEQFFGPGTRLTVL.

V gene TRBV7-8 combines with J gene TRBJ2-7; D is unclear. V lost 5 bases and J lost 3, with 17 bases in between. Per germline, CDR1 SGHVS and CDR2 FQNEAQ. The CDR3 covers 15 residues. DNA for the CDR3: TGTGCCAGCAGCCCCCCCGCTACCTGGGGCTACGAGCAGTACTTC. Translated: CASSPPATWGYEQYF.

This clonotype occurred a few times. The V gene is TRBV20-1, the J gene TRBJ2-7, with a tentative D call TRBD2 (5 bases). The V gene's germline CDR1 is DFQATT and CDR2 SNEGSKA (reference sequence). CDR3 size: 12 residues. This chain's CDR3 is CSGVQLPYEQYF. The CDR3 bases are TGCAGCGGGGTACAGCTCCCCTACGAGCAGTACTTC.